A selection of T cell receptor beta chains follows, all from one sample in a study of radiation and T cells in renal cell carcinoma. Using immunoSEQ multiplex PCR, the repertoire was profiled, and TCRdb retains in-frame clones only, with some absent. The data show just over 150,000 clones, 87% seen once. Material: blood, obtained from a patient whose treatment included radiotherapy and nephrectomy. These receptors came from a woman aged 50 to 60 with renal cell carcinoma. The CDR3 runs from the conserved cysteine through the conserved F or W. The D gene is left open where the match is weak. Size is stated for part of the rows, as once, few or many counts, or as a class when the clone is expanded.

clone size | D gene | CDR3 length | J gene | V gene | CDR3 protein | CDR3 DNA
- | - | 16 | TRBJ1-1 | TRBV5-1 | CASSLGGGAGNTEAFF | TGCGCCAGCAGCCTAGGGGGGGGCGCGGGGAACACTGAAGCTTTCTTT
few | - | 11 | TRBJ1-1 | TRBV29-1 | CSVSGGTEAFF | TGCAGCGTGAGTGGCGGCACTGAAGCTTTCTTT
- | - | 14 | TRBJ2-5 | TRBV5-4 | CASSLGTAGETQYF | TGTGCCAGCAGCTTGGGGACAGCGGGGGAGACCCAGTACTTC
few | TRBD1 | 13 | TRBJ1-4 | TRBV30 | CATTGTGEEKLFF | TGTGCCACCACCGGGACAGGGGAGGAAAAACTGTTTTTT
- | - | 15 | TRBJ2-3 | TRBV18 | CASSCLRGIRDTQYF | TGTGCCAGCTCCTGCCTTAGGGGAATCCGAGATACGCAGTATTTT
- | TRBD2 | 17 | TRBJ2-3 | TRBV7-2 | CASSVGLAGGSTDTQYF | TGTGCCAGCAGCGTGGGACTAGCGGGGGGTTCCACAGATACGCAGTATTTT
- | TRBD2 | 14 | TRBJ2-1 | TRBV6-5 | CASRAGLAVNEQFF | TGTGCCAGCAGAGCAGGACTAGCGGTCAATGAGCAGTTCTTC
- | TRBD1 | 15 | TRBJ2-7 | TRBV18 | CASSPPQGAGYEQYF | TGTGCCAGCTCACCACCGCAGGGGGCAGGTTACGAGCAGTACTTC
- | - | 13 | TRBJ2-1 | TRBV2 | CASGPGSYNEQFF | TGTGCCAGCGGCCCTGGCTCCTACAATGAGCAGTTCTTC
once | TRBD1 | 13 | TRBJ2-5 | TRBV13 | CASSPRGLGTQYF | TGTGCCAGCAGCCCCAGGGGGTTAGGGACCCAGTACTTC
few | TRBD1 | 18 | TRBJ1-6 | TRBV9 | CASSVGTGLDSYNSPLHF | TGTGCCAGCAGCGTAGGGACAGGGCTGGACTCCTATAATTCACCCCTCCACTTT
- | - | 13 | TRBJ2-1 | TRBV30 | CAWSRDGYNEQFF | TGTGCCTGGAGTAGGGACGGCTACAATGAGCAGTTCTTC
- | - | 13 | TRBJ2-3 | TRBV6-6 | CASSYSGPDTQYF | TGTGCCAGCAGTTACTCAGGTCCAGATACGCAGTATTTT
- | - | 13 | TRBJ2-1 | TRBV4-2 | CASSQVSVGEQFF | TGTGCCAGCAGCCAAGTGTCCGTCGGTGAGCAGTTCTTC
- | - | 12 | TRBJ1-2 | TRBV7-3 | CASSQDGYGYTF | TGTGCCAGCAGCCAGGACGGCTATGGCTACACCTTC
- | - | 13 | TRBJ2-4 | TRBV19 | CASIEGRTPIQYF | TGTGCCAGTATAGAAGGGAGGACGCCGATTCAGTACTTC
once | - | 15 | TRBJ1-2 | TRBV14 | CASSPDFNHIYGYTF | TGTGCCAGCAGCCCGGATTTTAATCATATCTATGGCTACACCTTC
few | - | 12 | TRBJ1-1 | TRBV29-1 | CSVDRGTTEAFF | TGCAGCGTCGATCGGGGGACGACTGAAGCTTTCTTT
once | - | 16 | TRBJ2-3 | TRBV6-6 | CASSSWYQTNTDTQYF | TGTGCCAGCAGCTCGTGGTACCAGACCAACACAGATACGCAGTATTTT
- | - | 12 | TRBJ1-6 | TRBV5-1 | CASSWPNSPLHF | TGCGCCAGCAGCTGGCCCAATTCACCCCTCCACTTT
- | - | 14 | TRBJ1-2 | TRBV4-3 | CASSQGRPNYGYTF | TGCGCCAGCAGCCAAGGAAGGCCCAACTATGGCTACACCTTC
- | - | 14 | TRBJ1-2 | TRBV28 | CASSRLTPNYGYTF | TGTGCCAGCAGTCGCTTGACTCCTAACTATGGCTACACCTTC
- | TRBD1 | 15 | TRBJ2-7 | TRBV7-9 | CASSNAGTDSYEQYF | TGTGCCAGCAGCAACGCCGGGACAGACTCCTACGAGCAGTACTTC
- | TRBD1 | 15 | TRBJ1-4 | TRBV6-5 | CASSYDGTGGEKLFF | TGTGCCAGCAGTTACGACGGGACAGGGGGGGAAAAACTGTTTTTT
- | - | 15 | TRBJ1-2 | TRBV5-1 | CASSSMSGNYGGYTF | TGCGCCAGCAGCTCCATGTCAGGGAACTATGGTGGCTACACCTTC
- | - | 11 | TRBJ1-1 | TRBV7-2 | CASGTGTEAFF | TGTGCCAGCGGAACGGGCACTGAAGCTTTCTTT